This T cell receptor beta chain emerged from a study of shared clonotypes between healthy human individuals. In the study overall: In total, the donors were a couple of women and a few men aged 18 to 49.

From germline, CDR1 is SGHAT and CDR2 FQNNGV. The CDR3 totals 16 residues. With V trimmed by 2 bases and J by 9 bases, 13 bases remained unmatched. On sorted subsets, replicate PCRs used 200 to 250 ng DNA, or 27,000 or so T cell genomes. This table comes from immunoSEQ multiplex PCR, and its TCRdb copy is limited to in-frame clones, with some not included. Altogether around 2.5 million clones are present, 93% being singletons, with the ten largest covering around 0.4%. Sequencing was done on a sample of naive CD4+ T cells from PBMCs. Subset reported: CD45RA+ positively selected. The origin of this receptor is a young man in good health. Some clones in this sample may be carry-over from other donors' samples. The J gene is TRBJ1-3, the V gene TRBV11-2; TRBD1 matches 7 bases. The CDR3 bases are TGTGCCAGCAGCTTAAACCTCCGCAGGGAGGGGGCCACCATATATTTT. Its protein product is CASSLNLRREGATIYF.